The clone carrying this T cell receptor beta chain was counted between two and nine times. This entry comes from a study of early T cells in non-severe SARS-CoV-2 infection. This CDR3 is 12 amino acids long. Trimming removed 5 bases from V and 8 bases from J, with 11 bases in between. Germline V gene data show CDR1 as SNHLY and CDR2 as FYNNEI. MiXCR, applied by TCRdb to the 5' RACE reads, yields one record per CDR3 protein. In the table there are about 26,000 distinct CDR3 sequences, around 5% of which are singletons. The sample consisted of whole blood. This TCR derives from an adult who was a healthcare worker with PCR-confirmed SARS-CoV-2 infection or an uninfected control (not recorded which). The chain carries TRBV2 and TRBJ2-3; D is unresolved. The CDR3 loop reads CASSTMWATQYF. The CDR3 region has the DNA TGTGCCAGCAGTACGATGTGGGCTACGCAGTATTTT.